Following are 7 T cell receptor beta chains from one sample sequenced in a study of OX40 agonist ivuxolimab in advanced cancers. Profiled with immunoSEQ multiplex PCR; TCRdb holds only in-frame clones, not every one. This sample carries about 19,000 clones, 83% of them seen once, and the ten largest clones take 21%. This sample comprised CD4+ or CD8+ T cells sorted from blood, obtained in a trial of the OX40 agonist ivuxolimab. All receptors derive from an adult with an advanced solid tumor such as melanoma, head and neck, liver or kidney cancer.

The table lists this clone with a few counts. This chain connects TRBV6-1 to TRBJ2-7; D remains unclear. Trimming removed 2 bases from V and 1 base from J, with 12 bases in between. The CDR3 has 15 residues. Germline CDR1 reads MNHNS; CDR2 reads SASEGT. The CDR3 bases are TGTGCCAGCAGTGAACACGGCAGTGCTTCCTACGAGCAGTACTTC. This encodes CASSEHGSASYEQYF.

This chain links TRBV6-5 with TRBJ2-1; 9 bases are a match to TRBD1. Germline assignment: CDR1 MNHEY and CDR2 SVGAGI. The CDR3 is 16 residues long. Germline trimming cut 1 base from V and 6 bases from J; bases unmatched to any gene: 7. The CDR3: CASSYYGGGQGNEQFF. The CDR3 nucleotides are TGTGCCAGCAGTTACTACGGCGGGGGACAGGGCAATGAGCAGTTCTTC.

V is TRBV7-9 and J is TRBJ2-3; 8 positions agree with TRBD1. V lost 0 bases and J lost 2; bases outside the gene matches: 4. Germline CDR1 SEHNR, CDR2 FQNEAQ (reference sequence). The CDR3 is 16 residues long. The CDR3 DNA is TGTGCCAGCAGCTTAGCCCAGGGGGCCTTCACAGATACGCAGTATTTT. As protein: CASSLAQGAFTDTQYF. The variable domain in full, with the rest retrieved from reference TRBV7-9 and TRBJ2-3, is DTGVSQNPRHKITKRGQNVTFRCDPISEHNRLYWYRQTLGQGPEFLTYFQNEAQLEKSRLLSDRFSAERPKGSFSTLEIQRTEQGDSAMYLCASSLAQGAFTDTQYFGPGTRLTVL.

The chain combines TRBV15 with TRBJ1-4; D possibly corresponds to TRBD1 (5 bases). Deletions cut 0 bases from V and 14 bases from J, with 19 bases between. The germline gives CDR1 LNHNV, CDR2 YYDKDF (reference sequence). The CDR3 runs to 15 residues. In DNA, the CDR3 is TGTGCCACCAGCAGAGACAGAAACACAGGCCTTAACCTGTTTTTT. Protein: CATSRDRNTGLNLFF.

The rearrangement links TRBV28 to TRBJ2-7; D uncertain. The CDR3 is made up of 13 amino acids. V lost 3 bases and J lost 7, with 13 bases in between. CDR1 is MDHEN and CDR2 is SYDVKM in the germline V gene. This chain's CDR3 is CASSLGGSQEQYF. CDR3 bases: TGTGCCAGCAGTTTGGGCGGATCCCAAGAGCAGTACTTC.

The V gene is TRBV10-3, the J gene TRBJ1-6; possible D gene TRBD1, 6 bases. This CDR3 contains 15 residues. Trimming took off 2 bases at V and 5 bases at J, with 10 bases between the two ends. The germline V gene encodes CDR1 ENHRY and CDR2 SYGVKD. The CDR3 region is CAISEQDSNNSPLHF. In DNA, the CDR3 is TGTGCCATCAGTGAGCAGGACAGTAATAATTCACCCCTCCACTTT.

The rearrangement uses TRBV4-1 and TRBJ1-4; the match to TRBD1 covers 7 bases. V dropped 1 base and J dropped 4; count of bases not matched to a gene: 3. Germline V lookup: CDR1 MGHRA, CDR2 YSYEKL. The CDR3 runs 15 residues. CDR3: CASSQVPGGNEKLFF. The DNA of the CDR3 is TGCGCCAGCAGCCAAGTCCCAGGGGGTAATGAAAAACTGTTTTTT.